This T cell receptor beta chain was recovered during a study of lymphopenia after photon versus proton radiotherapy (dated by TCRdb to the late 2010s). Broadly, across the study: The study compared the immunological effects of photon versus proton radiation therapy in patients with gastrointestinal tumors who developed high-grade lymphopenia. The cohort included some 20 patients with gastrointestinal tumors who developed lymphopenia after receiving either photon or proton therapy. The goal of the study was to describe how the two radiation modalities differ in their effects on the immune system.

Comments on this clone: What antigen it recognizes has not been identified. No base quality information exists; no much larger clone differs at one position.

Study-wide findings and limitations: During treatment, patients who received photon therapy lost naive T cells and TCR diversity and gained effector/memory populations, whereas patients who received proton therapy remained relatively stable. Across the cohort, a larger post-nadir drop in TCR diversity was inversely correlated with overall survival time among patients who died. After the lymphocyte count nadir, repertoires from photon-treated patients showed oligoclonal expansion, particularly of CD8+ Temra cells, and this expansion drove the decline in diversity. The survival association was assessed only in patients who died, and the authors presented better survival with proton therapy as a possibility rather than a demonstrated result.

Receptor amplification or capture employed the immunoSEQ multiplex PCR assay. T cell repertoires were profiled by deep sequencing of rearranged TCR beta loci, alongside multiparametric flow cytometry. TCRdb obtained this table from immuneACCESS and retained in-frame rearrangements with V and J assigned. These tables miss some clones; where compared with another copy, unresolved V genes account for less than half of the shortfall, and the remainder is unexplained. Present in this sample are tens of thousands of clones, 86% of which were seen just once. The ten largest clones take up approximately 2% of the sample. Per the germline V gene, SGHTA is the CDR1 and FQGTGA is the CDR2. The CDR3, cysteine through phenylalanine, is 14 amino acids long. The CDR3 DNA has 42 bases and is translated from base 1. V is reduced by 5 bases and J by 6 bases, leaving a spacing of 15 bases between them.

The clonotype was recovered from a man aged 35-49 years with gastric cancer. The chain is made from TRBV7-3 and TRBJ2-3; the D call is possibly TRBD1 or TRBD2, each sharing 5 bases. Sequencing was performed on peripheral blood, taken from a patient treated with photon-based radiotherapy. CDR3 protein: CASSVRDRADTQYF. The DNA is as follows: TGTGCCAGCAGCGTGAGGGACCGCGCGGATACGCAGTATTTT.